This TCR beta chain was captured in a study of shared clonotypes between healthy human individuals. The overall study: The study used three CD4 naive, three CD4 memory, two CD8 naive and one CD8 memory plate per donor.

Study results and caveats: Approximately 5% was the fraction of naive CD4 clonotypes found shared across four donors. It was anticipated that sequencing depth would influence how many clonotypes donors shared.

Naive-designated CD8 cells lacked CD45RO, were positively enriched for CCR7, and omitted terminally differentiated effector memory CD45RA+ cells. It was around 220 ng DNA, about 30,000 T cell genomes, that sorted-subset replicate PCRs used. Repertoires were generated with immunoSEQ multiplex PCR, while TCRdb's copy carries only in-frame clones and drops some. The sample holds just over 2,000,000 clones, around 96% seen once. Points on this clone: Antigen specificity is unknown.

Germline lookup yields CDR1 MNHEY and CDR2 SMNVEV (reference sequence). Unmatched junction bases numbered 8, after V lost 5 bases and J lost 6 bases. The CDR3 covers 15 residues. Sequencing used naive CD8+ T cells sorted from blood. The chain uses TRBV27 and TRBJ2-7; 12 bases are shared with TRBD2. The receptor's source is a man between 18 and 29 years old in good health. CDR3 sequence: CASSTRTSGNFEQYF. The DNA for the CDR3 is TGTGCCAGCAGTACAAGGACTAGCGGGAATTTCGAGCAGTACTTC.